The T cell receptor (beta chain) described here comes from a study of cytomegalovirus exposure and HLA in healthy donors. Findings and limits, study-wide: Later genetic work tied a missense DCLRE1C variant to beta-chain V and J trimming. The sole available immune exposure information was CMV serostatus.

This PCR relied on a set of 60 Vbeta primers and 13 Jbeta primers. Only in-frame clones appear in the TCRdb table, and some are missing; sequencing was by immunoSEQ multiplex PCR. Here the sample table reports about 67,000 clones. Details on this clone: Its antigen remains unidentified.

Germline-derived CDR1 and CDR2 are GTSNPN and SVGIG (reference sequence). V lost 3 bases to trimming and J lost 6 bases; unmatched junction nucleotides: 6. This CDR3 contains 14 residues. The V gene is TRBV30, the J gene TRBJ1-2; 11 nucleotides line up with TRBD1. The sequencing sample was made of PBMCs. The clonotype originates from a boy between 10 and 17 years old in good health and CMV-seronegative. CDR3 sequence reads: CAWRGDRGKDGYTF. CDR3 bases: TGTGCCTGGAGGGGGGACAGGGGGAAAGATGGCTACACCTTC. Using reference TRBV30 and TRBJ1-2 for the parts outside the CDR3, the full variable domain is SQTIHQWPATLVQPVGSPLSLECTVEGTSNPNLYWYRQAAGRGLQLLFYSVGIGQISSEVPQNLSASRPQDRQFILSSKKLLLSDSGFYLCAWRGDRGKDGYTFGSGTRLTVV.